This T cell receptor beta chain emerged from a study of blood T cells in healthy people across ages. Study-level results: Unsorted PBMCs prevented conclusive naive versus antigen-experienced comparison.

A sample-barcoded 5' primer and a J-beta primer mix were used in a second PCR of roughly 6 to 11 cycles. Each single sample gave us at least 2.5 million CDR3-containing paired-end reads. TCRdb re-called the 5' RACE reads with MiXCR, one entry per CDR3 protein. This table holds approximately 800,000 distinct CDR3 sequences, 56% found once. This CDR3 is built from 15 residues. CDR1 is SNHLY, CDR2 FYNNEI, per germline. About this clonotype itself: Its antigen remains unidentified. The junction departs from the called germline gene at one end, perhaps through a read error.

The rearrangement links TRBV2 to TRBJ1-2, with 9 nucleotides matching TRBD1. The receptor comes from a middle-aged man in good health. The sample comprised blood. CDR3 loop: CASSELGQGSYGCTF. CDR3 DNA: TGTGCCAGCAGTGAATTGGGACAGGGAAGCTATGGCTGCACCTTC.